This T cell receptor (beta chain) was retrieved from a study of T cells in Graves' hyperthyroidism and ophthalmopathy. The overall study: Staff took peripheral blood when the initial diagnosis was made, before any treatment began.

Amplified TCR beta CDR3 regions derived from RNA transcripts. First-round RT-PCR with HTBI primers amplified the TCR CDR3 region. MiXCR, run by TCRdb on the multiplex PCR reads, gives a single entry per CDR3 protein. The sample lists roughly 640,000 distinct CDR3 sequences; approximately 16% were seen once. Concerning this clonotype itself: What it recognizes is unknown.

Out of 10 ml of fresh peripheral blood came the PBMCs. CDR1 is ENHRY, CDR2 SYGVKD, per germline. Losses at the gene ends were 1 base for V and 5 bases for J; bases not matched to a gene: 5. This CDR3 has 15 amino acids. Study-wide findings and caveats: Stable hyperthyroidism was separated from ophthalmopathy by a model based on 13 V-J features. Most thyroid clonotypes expanded above 0.001 were also detected in blood.

The sequenced sample was blood. The V and J genes are TRBV10-3 and TRBJ2-1, with 7 bases fitting TRBD2. The sequence came from a woman in her 40s with Graves' ophthalmopathy. The CDR3 here is CAISEYGGRDNEQFF. CDR3 DNA: TGTGCCATCAGTGAGTACGGCGGGAGAGACAATGAGCAGTTCTTC.